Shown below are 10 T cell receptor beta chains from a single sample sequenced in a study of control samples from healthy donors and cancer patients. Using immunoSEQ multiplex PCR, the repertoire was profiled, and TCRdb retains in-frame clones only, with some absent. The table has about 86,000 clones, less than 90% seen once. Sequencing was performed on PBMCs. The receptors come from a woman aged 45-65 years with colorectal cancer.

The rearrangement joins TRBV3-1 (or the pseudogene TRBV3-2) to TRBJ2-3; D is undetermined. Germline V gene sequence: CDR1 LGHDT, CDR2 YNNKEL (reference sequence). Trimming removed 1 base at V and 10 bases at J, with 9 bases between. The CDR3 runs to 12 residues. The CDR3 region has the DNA TGTGCCAGCAGCCAAGTGGGCCTCTCGCAGTATTTT. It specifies CASSQVGLSQYF.

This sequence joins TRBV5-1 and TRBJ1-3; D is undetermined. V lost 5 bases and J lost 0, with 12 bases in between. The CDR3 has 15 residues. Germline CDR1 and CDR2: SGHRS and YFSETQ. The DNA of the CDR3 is TGCGCCAGCAGTTTAGGGCCGGGCTCTGGAAACACCATATATTTT. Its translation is CASSLGPGSGNTIYF.

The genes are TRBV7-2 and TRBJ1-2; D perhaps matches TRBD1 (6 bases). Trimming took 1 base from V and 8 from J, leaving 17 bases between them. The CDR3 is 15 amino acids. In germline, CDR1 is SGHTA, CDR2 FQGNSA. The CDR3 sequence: CASSLGGGKSWGYTF. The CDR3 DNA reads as TGTGCCAGCAGCTTAGGCGGGGGCAAATCTTGGGGCTACACCTTC. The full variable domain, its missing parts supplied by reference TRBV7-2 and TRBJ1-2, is GAGVSQSPSNKVTEKGKDVELRCDPISGHTALYWYRQSLGQGLEFLIYFQGNSAPDKSGLPSDRFSAERTGGSVSTLTIQRTQQEDSAVYLCASSLGGGKSWGYTFGSGTRLTVV.

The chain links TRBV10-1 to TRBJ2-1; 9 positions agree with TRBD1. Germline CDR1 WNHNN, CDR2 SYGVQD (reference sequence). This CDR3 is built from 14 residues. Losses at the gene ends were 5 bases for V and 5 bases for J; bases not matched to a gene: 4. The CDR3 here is CASSKGQGNNEQFF. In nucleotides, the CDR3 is TGCGCCAGCAGTAAGGGACAGGGAAACAATGAGCAGTTCTTC.

CDR3 in DNA: TGTGCCAGCAGCGATCGAACGTTGGACACCTGTCCGTATAATTCACCCCTCCACTTT. As protein: CASSDRTLDTCPYNSPLHF. The chain is built from TRBV3-1 (or the pseudogene TRBV3-2) and TRBJ1-6; D might be TRBD1 (5 bases). The CDR3 runs to 19 residues. Germline V gives CDR1 LGHDT, CDR2 YNNKEL (reference sequence). V was shortened by 5 bases and J by 4 bases, with 24 bases between the two germline ends.

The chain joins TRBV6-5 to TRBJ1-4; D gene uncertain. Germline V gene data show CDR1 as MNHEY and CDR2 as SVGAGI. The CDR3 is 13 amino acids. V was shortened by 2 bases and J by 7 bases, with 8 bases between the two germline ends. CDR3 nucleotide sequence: TGTGCCAGCAGTTACGAAGGATCTGAAAAACTGTTTTTT. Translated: CASSYEGSEKLFF.

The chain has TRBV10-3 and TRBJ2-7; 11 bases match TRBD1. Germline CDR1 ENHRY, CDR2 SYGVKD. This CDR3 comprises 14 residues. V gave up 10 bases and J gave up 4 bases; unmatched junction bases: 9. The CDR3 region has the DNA TGTGCCACCCGCGGGACAGGGGGTCTGTACGAGCAGTACGTC. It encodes CATRGTGGLYEQYV.

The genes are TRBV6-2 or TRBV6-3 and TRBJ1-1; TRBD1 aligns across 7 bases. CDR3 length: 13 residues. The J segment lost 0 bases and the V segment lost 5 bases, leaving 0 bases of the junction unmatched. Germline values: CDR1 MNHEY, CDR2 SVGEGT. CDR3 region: CASSDRVNTEAFF. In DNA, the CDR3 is TGTGCCAGCAGTGACAGGGTGAACACTGAAGCTTTCTTT.

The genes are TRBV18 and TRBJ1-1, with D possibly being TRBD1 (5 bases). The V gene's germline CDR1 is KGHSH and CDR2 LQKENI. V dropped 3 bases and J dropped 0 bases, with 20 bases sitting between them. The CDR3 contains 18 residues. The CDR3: CASSPRVRVNSLNTEAFF. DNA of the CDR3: TGTGCCAGCTCACCTCGGGTCAGGGTAAATTCCTTGAACACTGAAGCTTTCTTT.

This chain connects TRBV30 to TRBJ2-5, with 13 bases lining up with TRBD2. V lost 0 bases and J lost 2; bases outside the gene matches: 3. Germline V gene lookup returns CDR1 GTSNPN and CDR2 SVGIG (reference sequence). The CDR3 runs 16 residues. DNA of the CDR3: TGTGCCTGGAGTGTGGGACTAGCGGGGAGTCAAGAGACCCAGTACTTC. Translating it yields CAWSVGLAGSQETQYF.